The source of this TCR beta chain is a study of T cell responses to AZD1222 COVID-19 vaccine. Points from the study as a whole: Reports indicate that nearly half of spike-specific TCRs are directed at unmutated variant regions. Most donors were white British and more were female, and clonal diversity was possibly underestimated. Baseline serology detected seropositivity in only a handful of AZD1222 recipients. CD4 TCRs associated with vaccination spanned spike, dominating at 160-218 and 743-854.

On this clone: What it recognizes is unknown.

CDR1 and CDR2 from the germline V gene are MDHEN and SYDVKM. This CDR3 region has 12 residues. The germline V and J ends were trimmed by 6 bases and 8 bases, with 13 bases remaining between them. Measured with immunoSEQ multiplex PCR; TCRdb has only the in-frame clones, and not every one. The sample includes around 150,000 clones, around 90% seen only once; the top ten take under 2.5%. The source is an adult in good health. Here the sequenced sample was peripheral blood, taken on day 0 of AZD1222 vaccination. The chain couples TRBV28 to TRBJ1-2; D is uncertain. CDR3 in DNA: TGTGCCAGCAGCTCATGGGTCTGGGGCTACACCTTC. It specifies CASSSWVWGYTF.